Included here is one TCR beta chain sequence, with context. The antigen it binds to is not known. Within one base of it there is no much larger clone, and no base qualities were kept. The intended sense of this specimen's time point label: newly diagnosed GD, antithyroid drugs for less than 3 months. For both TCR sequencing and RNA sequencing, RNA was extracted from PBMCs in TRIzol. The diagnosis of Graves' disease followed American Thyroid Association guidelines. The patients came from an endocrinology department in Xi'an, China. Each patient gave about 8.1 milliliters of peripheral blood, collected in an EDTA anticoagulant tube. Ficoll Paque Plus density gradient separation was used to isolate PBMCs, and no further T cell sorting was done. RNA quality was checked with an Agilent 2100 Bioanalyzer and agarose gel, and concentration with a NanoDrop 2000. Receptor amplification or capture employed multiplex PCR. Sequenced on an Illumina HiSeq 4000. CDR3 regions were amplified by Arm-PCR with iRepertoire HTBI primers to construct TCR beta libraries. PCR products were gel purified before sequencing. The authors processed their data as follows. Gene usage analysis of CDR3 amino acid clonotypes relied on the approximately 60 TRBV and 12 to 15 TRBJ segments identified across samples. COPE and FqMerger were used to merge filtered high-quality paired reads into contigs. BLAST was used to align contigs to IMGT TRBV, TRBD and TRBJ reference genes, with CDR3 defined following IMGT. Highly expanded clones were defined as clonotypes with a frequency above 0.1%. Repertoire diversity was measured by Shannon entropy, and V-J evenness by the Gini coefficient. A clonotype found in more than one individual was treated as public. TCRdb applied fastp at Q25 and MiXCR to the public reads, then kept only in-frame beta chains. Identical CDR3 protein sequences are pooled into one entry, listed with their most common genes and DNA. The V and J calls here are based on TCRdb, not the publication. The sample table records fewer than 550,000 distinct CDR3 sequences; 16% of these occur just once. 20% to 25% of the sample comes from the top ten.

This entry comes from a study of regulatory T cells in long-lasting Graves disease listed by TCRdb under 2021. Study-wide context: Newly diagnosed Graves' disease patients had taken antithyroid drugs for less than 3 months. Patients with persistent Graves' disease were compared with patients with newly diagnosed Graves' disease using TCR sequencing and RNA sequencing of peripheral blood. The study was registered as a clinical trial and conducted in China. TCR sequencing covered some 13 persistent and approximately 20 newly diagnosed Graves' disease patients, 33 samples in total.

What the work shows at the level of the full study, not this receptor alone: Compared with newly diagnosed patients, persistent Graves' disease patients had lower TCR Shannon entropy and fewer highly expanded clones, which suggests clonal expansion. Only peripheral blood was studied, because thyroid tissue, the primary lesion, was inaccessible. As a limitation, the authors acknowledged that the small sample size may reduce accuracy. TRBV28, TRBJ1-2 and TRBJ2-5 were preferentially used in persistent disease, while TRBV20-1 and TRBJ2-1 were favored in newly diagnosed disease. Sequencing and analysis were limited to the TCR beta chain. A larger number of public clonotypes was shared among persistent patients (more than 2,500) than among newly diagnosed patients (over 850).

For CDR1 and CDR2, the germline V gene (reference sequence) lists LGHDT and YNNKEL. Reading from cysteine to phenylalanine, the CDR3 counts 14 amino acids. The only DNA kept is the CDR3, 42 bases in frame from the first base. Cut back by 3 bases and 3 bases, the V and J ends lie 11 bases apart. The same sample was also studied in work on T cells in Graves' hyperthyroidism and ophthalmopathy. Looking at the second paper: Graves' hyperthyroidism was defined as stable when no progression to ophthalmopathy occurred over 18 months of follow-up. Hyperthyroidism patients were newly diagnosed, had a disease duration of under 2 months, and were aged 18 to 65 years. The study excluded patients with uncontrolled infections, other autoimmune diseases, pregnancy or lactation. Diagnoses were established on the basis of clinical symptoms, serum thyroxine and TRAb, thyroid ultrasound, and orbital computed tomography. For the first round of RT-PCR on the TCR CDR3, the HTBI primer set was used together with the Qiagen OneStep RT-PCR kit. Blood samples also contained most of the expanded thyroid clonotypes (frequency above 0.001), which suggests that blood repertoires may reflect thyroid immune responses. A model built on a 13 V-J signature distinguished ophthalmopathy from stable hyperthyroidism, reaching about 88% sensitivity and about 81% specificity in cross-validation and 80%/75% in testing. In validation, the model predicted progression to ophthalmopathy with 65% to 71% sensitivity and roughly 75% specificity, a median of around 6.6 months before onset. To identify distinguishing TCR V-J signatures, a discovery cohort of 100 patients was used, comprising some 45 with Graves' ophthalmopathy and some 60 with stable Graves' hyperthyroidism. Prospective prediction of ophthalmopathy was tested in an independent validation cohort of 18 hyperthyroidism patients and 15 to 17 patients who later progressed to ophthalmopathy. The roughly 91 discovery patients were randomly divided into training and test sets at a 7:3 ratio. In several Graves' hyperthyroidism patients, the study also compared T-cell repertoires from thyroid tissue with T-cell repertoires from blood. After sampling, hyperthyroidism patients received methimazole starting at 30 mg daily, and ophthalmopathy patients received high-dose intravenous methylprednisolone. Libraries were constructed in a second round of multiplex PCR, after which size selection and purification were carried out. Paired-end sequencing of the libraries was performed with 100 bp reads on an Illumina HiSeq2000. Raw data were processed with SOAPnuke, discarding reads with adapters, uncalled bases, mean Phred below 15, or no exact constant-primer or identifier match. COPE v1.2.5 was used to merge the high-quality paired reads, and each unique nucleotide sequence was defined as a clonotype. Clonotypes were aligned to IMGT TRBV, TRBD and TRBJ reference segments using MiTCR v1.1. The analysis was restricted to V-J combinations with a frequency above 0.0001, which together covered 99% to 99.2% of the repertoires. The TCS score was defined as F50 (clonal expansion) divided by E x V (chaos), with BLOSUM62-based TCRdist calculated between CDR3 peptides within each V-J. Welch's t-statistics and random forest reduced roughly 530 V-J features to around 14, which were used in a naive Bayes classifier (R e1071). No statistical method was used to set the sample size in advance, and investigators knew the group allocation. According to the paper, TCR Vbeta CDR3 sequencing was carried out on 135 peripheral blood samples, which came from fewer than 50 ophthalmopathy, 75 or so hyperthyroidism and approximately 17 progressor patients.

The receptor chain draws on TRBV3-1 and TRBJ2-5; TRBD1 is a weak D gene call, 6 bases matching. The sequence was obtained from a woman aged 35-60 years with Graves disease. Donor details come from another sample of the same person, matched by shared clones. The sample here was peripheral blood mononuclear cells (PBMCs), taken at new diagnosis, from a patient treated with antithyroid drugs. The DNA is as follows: TGTGCCAGCAGCCAGCAGGGGTCGAAAGAGACCCAGTACTTC. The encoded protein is CASSQQGSKETQYF.